The clone carrying this TCR beta chain was observed a single time. This record belongs to a study of PD-1 blockade in classical Hodgkin lymphoma. Profiling relied on immunoSEQ multiplex PCR, and the TCRdb table lists in-frame clones only, not all of them. The sample has approximately 30,000 clones, more than 60% seen once. Relapse after autologous stem cell transplantation occurred in every patient, and brentuximab vedotin exposure varied. Thawed PBMCs underwent magnetic negative selection to yield purified CD4+ T cells. Germline CDR1 is SGHAT and CDR2 is FQNNGV. The CDR3 runs to 17 residues. Unmatched junction bases numbered 5, after V lost 6 bases and J lost 2 bases.

The source of this sequence is a human donor with classical Hodgkin lymphoma. V and J are TRBV11-2 and TRBJ2-6; TRBD1 matches 12 bases. Here the sequenced sample was CD4+ T cells from blood, taken at baseline. CDR3 loop: CASRPGTGGAGANVLTF. CDR3 bases: TGTGCCAGCAGACCCGGGACAGGGGGCGCTGGGGCCAACGTCCTGACTTTC.